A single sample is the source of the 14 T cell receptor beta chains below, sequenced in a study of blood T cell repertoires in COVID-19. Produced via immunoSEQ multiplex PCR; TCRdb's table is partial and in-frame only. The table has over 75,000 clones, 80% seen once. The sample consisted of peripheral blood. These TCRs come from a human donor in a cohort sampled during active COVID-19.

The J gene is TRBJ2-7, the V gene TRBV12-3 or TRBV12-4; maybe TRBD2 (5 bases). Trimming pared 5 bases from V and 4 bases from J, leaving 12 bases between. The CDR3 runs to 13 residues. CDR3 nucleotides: TGTGCCAGCAGTCCGAGGGTCTCTTACGAGCAGTACTTC. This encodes CASSPRVSYEQYF.

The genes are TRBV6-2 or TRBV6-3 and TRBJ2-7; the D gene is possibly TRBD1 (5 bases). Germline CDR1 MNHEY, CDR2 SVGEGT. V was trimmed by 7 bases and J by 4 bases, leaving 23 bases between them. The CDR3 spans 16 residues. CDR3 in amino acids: CASNPDSAPGPYEQYF. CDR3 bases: TGTGCCAGCAACCCAGACAGTGCCCCGGGTCCGTACGAGCAGTACTTC.

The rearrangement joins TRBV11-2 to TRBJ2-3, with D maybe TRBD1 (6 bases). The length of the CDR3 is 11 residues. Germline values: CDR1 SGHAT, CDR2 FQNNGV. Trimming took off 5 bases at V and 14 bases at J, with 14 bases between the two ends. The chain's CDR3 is CASSLGTILYF. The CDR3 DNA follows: TGTGCCAGCAGCCTCGGGACAATACTGTATTTT. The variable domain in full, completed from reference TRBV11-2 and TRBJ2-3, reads EAGVAQSPRYKIIEKRQSVAFWCNPISGHATLYWYQQILGQGPKLLIQFQNNGVVDDSQLPKDRFSAERLKGVDSTLKIQPAKLEDSAVYLCASSLGTILYFGPGTRLTVL.

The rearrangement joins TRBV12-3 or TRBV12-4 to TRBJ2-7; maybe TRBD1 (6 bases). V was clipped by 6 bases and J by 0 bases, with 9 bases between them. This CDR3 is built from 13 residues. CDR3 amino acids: CASRTDSSYEQYF. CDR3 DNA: TGTGCCAGCAGGACGGACAGCTCCTACGAGCAGTACTTC.

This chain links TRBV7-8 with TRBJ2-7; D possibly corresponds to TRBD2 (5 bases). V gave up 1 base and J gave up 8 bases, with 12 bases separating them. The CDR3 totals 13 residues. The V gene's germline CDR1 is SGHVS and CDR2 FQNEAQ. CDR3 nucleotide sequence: TGTGCCAGCAGCTTAGATCGCGAGGGTAAGCAGTACTTC. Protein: CASSLDREGKQYF.

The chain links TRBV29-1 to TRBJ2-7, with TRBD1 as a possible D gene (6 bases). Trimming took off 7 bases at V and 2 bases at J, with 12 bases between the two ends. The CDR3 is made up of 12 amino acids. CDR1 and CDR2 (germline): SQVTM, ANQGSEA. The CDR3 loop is CSASRGTYEQYF. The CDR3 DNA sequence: TGCAGCGCGTCAAGGGGGACCTACGAGCAGTACTTC.

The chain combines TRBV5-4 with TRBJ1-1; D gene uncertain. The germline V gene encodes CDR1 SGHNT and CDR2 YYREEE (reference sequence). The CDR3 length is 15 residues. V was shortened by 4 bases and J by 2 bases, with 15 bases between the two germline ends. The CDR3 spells CASSHGLEFNTEAFF. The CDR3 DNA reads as TGTGCCAGCAGCCACGGCTTGGAGTTTAACACTGAAGCTTTCTTT.

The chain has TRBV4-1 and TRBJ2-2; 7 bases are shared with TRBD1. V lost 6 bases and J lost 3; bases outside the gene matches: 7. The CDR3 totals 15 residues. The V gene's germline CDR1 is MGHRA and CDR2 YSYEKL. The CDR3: CASSSGQADTGELFF. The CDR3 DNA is TGCGCCAGCAGTTCCGGACAGGCCGACACCGGGGAGCTGTTTTTT.

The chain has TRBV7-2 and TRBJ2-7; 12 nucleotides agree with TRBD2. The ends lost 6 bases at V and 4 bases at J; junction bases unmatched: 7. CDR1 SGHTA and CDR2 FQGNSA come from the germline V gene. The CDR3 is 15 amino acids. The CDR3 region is CASRPRLAGDYEQYF. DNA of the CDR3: TGTGCCAGCAGGCCTAGACTAGCGGGAGATTACGAGCAGTACTTC.

Here the CDR3 reads CASSFGTGGYNEQFF. The CDR3 nucleotides read TGCGCCAGCAGCTTCGGAACGGGGGGATACAATGAGCAGTTCTTC. The chain carries TRBV5-1 and TRBJ2-1; 7 nucleotides match TRBD2. Germline V gene data show CDR1 as SGHRS and CDR2 as YFSETQ. V lost 2 bases and J lost 4; bases outside the gene matches: 6. This CDR3 has 15 residues.

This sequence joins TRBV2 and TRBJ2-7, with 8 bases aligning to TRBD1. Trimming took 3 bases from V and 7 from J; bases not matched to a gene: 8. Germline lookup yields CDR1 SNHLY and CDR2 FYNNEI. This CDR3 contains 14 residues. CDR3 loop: CASSEVQGAWEQYF. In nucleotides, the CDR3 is TGTGCCAGCAGTGAGGTTCAGGGGGCTTGGGAGCAGTACTTC.

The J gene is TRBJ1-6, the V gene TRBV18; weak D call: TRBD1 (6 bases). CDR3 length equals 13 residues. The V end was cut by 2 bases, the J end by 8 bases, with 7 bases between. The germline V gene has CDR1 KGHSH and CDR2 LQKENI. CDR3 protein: CASSPAGDSPLHF. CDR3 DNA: TGTGCCAGCTCACCAGCAGGGGATTCACCCCTCCACTTT.

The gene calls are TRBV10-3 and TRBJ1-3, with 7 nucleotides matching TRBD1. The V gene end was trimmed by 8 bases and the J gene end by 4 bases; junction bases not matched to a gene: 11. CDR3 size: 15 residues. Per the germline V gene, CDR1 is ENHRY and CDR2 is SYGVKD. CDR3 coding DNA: TGTGCCATCGGTGCGGGGACAGCTCTCGGAAACACCATATATTTT. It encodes CAIGAGTALGNTIYF.

CDR3: CAGRAWGTSSYNEQFF. The CDR3 bases are TGTGCCGGACGTGCATGGGGCACGAGCTCCTACAATGAGCAGTTCTTC. V is TRBV2 and J is TRBJ2-1; perhaps TRBD1 as D (5 bases). Germline CDR1 SNHLY, CDR2 FYNNEI. V was clipped by 11 bases and J by 0 bases, with 20 bases between them. The CDR3 sequence is 16 residues long.